This T cell receptor beta chain is from a study of blood T cell repertoires in COVID-19. Study at large: Sources were T cells, B-cell-depleted T cells, or PBMCs; the material itself was cDNA or gDNA.

Trimming removed 0 bases at V and 4 bases at J, with 6 bases between. CDR3 length: 13 amino acids. The germline V gene has CDR1 LNHNV and CDR2 YYDKDF (reference sequence). Per the authors' pipeline: From reference gene primer amplification, estimates of nucleated cell counts were derived. Some clones are missing from TCRdb's copy, which holds only in-frame ones; the method was immunoSEQ multiplex PCR. V and J calls and clone size come straight from that table; D and trimming were deduced from the DNA. The data show around 250,000 clones, with more than 85% seen just once and about 3.5% held by the top ten.

Sequencing was done on a sample of peripheral blood. The source of this sequence is a man younger than 35 with active or convalescent COVID-19. The V and J genes are TRBV15 and TRBJ1-1; D remains unclear. The CDR3 here is CATSRERGTEAFF. The CDR3 DNA is TGTGCCACCAGCAGAGAAAGAGGCACTGAAGCTTTCTTT.